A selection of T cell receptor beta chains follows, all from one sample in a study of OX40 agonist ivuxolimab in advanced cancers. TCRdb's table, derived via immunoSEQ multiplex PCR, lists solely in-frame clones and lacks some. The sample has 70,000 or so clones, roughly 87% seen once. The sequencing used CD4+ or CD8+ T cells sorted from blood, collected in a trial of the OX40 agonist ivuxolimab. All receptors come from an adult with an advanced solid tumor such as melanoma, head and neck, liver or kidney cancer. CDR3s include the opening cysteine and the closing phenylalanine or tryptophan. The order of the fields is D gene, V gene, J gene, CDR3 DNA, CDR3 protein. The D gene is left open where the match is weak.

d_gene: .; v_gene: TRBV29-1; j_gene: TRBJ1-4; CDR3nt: TGCAGCGGCCGTGGTATTTTCCAGGAAAAACTGTTTTTT; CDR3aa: CSGRGIFQEKLFF
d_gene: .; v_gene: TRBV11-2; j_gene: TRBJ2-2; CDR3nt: TGTGCCAGCAGCTCGACGGAGGGACTGGAATCTCGGGAGCTGTTTTTT; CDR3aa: CASSSTEGLESRELFF
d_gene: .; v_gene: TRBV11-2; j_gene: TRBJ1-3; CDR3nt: TGTGCCAGCAGCTTAGCGGCCAGGGGAAACGGAAACACCATATATTTT; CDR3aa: CASSLAARGNGNTIYF
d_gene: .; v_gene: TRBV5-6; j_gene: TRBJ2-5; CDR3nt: TGTGCCAGCAGCTCTCTTCGCGAGACCCAGTACTTC; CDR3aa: CASSSLRETQYF
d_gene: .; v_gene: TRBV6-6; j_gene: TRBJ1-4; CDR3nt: TGTGCCAGCAGTACCGAGGGGGGGTCAAAACTGTTTTTT; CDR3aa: CASSTEGGSKLFF
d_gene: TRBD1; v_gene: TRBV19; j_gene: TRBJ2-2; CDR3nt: TGTGCCAGTAGTATCCACAGGGGGATGAGAAGCACCGGGGAGCTGTTTTTT; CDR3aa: CASSIHRGMRSTGELFF
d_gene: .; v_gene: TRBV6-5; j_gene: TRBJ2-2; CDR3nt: TGTGCCAGCAGGGCGGGAACGAACACCGGGGAGCTGTTTTTT; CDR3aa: CASRAGTNTGELFF
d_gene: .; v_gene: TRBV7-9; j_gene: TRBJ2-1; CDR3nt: TGTGCCAGCAGGGGGAGAGGAGGGCGATCGAATGAGCAGTTCTTC; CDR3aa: CASRGRGGRSNEQFF
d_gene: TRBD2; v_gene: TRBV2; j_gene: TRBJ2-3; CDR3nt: TGTGCCAGCAGTGATACTAGCGGGAGAACAGATACGCAGTATTTT; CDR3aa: CASSDTSGRTDTQYF
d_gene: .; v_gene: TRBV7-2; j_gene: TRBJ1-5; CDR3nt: TGTGCCAGCAGCTTAGTCGGTAATCAGCCCCAGCATTTT; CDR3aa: CASSLVGNQPQHF
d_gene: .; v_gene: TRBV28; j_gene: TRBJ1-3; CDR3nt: TGTGCCAGCAGCCAGGGAGGAGGTTCTGGAAACACCATATATTTT; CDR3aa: CASSQGGGSGNTIYF
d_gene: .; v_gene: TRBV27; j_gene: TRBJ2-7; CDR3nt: TGTGCCAGCAGTCCCACCTGGACAGCGATCCTCTACGAGCAGTACTTC; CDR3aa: CASSPTWTAILYEQYF